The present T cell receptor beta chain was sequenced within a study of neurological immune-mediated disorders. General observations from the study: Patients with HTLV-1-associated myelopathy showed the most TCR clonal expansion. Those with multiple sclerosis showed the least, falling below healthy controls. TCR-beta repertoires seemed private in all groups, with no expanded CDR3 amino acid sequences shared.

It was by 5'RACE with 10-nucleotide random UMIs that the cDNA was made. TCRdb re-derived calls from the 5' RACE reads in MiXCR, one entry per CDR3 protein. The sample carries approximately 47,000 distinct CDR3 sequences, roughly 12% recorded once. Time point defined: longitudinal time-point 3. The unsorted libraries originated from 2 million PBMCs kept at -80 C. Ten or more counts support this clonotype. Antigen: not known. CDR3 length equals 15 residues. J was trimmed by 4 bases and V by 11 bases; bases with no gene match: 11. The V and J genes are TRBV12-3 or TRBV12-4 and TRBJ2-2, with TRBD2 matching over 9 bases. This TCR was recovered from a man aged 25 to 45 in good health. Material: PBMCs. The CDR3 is CAGSGTSSSTGELFF. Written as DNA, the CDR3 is TGTGCCGGGTCCGGGACTAGCAGTTCCACCGGGGAGCTGTTTTTT.